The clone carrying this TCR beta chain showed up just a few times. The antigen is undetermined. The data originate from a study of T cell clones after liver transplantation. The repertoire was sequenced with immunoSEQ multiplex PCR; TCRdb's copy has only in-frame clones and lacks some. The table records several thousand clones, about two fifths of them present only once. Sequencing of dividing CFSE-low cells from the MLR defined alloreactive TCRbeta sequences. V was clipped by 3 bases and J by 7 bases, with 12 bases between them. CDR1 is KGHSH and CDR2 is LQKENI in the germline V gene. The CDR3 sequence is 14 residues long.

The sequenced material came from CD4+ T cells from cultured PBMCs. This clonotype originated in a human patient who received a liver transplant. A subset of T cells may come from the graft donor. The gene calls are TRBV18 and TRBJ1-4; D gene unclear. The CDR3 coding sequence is TGTGCCAGCTCACCCAGTCCGCCGGGTGAAAAACTGTTTTTT. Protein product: CASSPSPPGEKLFF.